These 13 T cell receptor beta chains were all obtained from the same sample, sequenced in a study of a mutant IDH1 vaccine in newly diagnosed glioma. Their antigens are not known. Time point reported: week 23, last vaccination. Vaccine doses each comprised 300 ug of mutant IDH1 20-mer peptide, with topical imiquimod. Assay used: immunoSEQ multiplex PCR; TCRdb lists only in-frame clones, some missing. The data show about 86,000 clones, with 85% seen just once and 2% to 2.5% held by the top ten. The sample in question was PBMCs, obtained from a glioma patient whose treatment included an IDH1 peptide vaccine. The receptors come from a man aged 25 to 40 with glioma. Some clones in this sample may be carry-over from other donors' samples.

The CDR3 DNA is TGTGCCAGCCGGGACGGCAACTACGAGCAGTACTTC. This sequence encodes CASRDGNYEQYF. This rearrangement joins TRBV28 to TRBJ2-7; D tentatively reads TRBD1 or TRBD2 (5 bases each). Trimming left V 8 bases short and J 3 bases short, with 11 bases between. The CDR3 sequence is 12 residues long. Germline lookup yields CDR1 MDHEN and CDR2 SYDVKM.

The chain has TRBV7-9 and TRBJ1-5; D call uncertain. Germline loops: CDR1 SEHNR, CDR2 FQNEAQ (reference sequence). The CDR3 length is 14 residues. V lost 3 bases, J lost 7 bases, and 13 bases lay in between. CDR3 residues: CASSFMGLGQPQHF. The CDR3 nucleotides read TGTGCCAGCAGCTTCATGGGGTTAGGGCAGCCCCAGCATTTT. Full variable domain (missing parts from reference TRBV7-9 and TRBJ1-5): DTGVSQNPRHKITKRGQNVTFRCDPISEHNRLYWYRQTLGQGPEFLTYFQNEAQLEKSRLLSDRFSAERPKGSFSTLEIQRTEQGDSAMYLCASSFMGLGQPQHFGDGTRLSIL.

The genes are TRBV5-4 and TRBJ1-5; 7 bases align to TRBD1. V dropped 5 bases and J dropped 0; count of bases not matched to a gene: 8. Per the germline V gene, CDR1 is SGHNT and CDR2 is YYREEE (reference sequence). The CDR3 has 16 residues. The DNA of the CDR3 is TGTGCCAGCAGGAGGGGGCGCCGGCCTAGCAATCAGCCCCAGCATTTT. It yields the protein CASRRGRRPSNQPQHF.

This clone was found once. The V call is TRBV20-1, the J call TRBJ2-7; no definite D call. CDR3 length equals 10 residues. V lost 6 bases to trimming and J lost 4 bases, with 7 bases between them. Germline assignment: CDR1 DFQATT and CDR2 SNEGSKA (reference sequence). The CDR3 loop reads CSAADYEQYF. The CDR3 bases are TGCAGTGCAGCTGATTACGAGCAGTACTTC.

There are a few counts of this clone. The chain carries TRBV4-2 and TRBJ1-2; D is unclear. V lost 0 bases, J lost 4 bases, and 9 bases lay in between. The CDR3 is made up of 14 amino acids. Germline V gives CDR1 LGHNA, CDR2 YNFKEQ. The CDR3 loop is CASSQDKAGYGYTF. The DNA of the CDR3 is TGTGCCAGCAGCCAAGATAAGGCGGGCTATGGCTACACCTTC.

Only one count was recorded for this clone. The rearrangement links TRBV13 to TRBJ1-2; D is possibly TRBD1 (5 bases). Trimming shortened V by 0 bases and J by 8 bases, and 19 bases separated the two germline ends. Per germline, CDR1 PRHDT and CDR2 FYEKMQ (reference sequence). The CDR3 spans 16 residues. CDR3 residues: CASSLGLGPTMGGYTF. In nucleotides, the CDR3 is TGTGCCAGCAGCTTAGGCCTGGGACCGACAATGGGGGGCTACACCTTC.

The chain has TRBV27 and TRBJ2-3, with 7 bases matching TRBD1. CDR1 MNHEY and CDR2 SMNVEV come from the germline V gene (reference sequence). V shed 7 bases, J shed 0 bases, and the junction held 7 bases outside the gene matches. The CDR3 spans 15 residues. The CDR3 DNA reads TGTGCCAGCAAAAGGGGGCCCTCTAGCACAGATACGCAGTATTTT. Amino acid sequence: CASKRGPSSTDTQYF.

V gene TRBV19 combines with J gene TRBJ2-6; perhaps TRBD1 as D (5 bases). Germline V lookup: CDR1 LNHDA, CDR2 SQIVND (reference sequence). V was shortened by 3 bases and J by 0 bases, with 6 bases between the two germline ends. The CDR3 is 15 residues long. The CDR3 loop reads CASSMGLSGANVLTF. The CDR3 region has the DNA TGTGCCAGTAGTATGGGGCTCTCTGGGGCCAACGTCCTGACTTTC. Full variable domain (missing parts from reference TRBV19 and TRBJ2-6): DGGITQSPKYLFRKEGQNVTLSCEQNLNHDAMYWYRQDPGQGLRLIYYSQIVNDFQKGDIAEGYSVSREKKESFPLTVTSAQKNPTAFYLCASSMGLSGANVLTFGAGSRLTVL.

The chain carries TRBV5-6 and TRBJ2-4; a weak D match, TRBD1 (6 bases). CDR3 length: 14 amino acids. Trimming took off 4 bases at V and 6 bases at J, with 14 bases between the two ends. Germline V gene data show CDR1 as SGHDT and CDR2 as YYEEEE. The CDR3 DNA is TGTGCCAGCAGCCTACGGGACATGGGAAACATTCAGTACTTC. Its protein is CASSLRDMGNIQYF. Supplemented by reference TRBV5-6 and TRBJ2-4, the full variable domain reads DAGVTQSPTHLIKTRGQQVTLRCSPKSGHDTVSWYQQALGQGPQFIFQYYEEEERQRGNFPDRFSGHQFPNYSSELNVNALLLGDSALYLCASSLRDMGNIQYFGAGTRLSVL.

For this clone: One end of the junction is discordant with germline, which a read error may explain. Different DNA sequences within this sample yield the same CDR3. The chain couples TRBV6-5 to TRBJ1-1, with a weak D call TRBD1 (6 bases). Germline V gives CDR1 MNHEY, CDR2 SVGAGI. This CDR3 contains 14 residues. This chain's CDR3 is CASSQTGMNTEAFF. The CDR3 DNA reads TGTGCCAGCAGTCAAACAGGGATGAACACCGAAGCTTTCTTT.

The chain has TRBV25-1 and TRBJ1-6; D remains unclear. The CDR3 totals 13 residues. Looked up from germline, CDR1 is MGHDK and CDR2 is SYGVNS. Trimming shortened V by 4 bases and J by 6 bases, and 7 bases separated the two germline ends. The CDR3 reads CASSGGFNSPLHF. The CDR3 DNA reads TGTGCCAGCAGTGGTGGATTTAATTCACCCCTCCACTTT.

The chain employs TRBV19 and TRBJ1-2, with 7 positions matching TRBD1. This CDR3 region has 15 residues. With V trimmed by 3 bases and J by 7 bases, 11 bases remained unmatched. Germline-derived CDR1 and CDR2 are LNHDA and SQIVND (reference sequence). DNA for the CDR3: TGTGCCAGTAGTATTATCGGGACAGCTCCTGGTGGCTACACCTTC. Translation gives CASSIIGTAPGGYTF.

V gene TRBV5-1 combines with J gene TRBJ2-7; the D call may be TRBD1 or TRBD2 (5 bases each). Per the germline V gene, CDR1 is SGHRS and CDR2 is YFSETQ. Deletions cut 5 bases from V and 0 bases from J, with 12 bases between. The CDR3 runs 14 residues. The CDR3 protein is CASSGTESSYEQYF. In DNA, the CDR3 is TGCGCCAGCAGTGGGACCGAGAGCTCCTACGAGCAGTACTTC. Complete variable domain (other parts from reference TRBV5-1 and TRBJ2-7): KAGVTQTPRYLIKTRGQQVTLSCSPISGHRSVSWYQQTPGQGLQFLFEYFSETQRNKGNFPGRFSGRQFSNSRSEMNVSTLELGDSALYLCASSGTESSYEQYFGPGTRLTVT.